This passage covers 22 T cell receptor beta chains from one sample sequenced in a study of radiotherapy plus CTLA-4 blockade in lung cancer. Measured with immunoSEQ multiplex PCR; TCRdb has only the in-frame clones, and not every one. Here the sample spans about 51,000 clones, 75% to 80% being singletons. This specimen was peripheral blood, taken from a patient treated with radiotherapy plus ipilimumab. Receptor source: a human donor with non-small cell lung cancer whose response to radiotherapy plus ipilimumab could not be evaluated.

The chain's CDR3 is CASSYSGTSSYEQYF. CDR3 DNA: TGTGCCAGCAGTTACTCTGGGACATCTAGCTACGAGCAGTACTTC. The chain couples TRBV6-5 to TRBJ2-7; tentative D call: TRBD1 (6 bases). Germline V gene data show CDR1 as MNHEY and CDR2 as SVGAGI. The germline V and J ends were trimmed by 0 bases and 3 bases, with 12 bases remaining between them. CDR3 length: 15 residues.

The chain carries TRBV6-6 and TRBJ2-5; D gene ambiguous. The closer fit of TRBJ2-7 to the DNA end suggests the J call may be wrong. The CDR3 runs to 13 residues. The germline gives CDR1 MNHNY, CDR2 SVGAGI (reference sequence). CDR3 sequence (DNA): TGTGCCAGCAGCCCGAGCGACGACTACGAGCAGTACTTC. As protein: CASSPSDDYEQYF.

The CDR3 DNA reads as TGTGCCAGCAGCCCCCGCGGAGTCTCCTACGAGCAGTACTTC. Its protein is CASSPRGVSYEQYF. This chain uses TRBV14 with TRBJ2-7; D remains ambiguous. This CDR3 spans 14 amino acids. V was cut by 4 bases and J by 0 bases, with 10 bases left in between. The germline CDR1 and CDR2 sequences are SGHDN and FVKESK.

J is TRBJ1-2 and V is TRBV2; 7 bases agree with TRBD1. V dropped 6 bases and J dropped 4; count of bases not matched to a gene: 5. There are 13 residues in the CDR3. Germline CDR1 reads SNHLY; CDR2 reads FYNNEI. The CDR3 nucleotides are TGTGCCAGCAGCCGGGACAGACTCTATGGCTACACCTTC. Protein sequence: CASSRDRLYGYTF. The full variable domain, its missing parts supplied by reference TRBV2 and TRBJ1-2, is EPEVTQTPSHQVTQMGQEVILRCVPISNHLYFYWYRQILGQKVEFLVSFYNNEISEKSEIFDDQFSVERPDGSNFTLKIRSTKLEDSAMYFCASSRDRLYGYTFGSGTRLTVV.

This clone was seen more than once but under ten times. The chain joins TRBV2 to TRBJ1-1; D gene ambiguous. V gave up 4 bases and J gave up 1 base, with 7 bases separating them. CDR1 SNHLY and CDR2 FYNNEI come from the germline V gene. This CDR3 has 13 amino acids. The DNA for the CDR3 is TGTGCCAGCAGTGCCGAGCGGAACACTGAAGCTTTCTTT. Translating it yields CASSAERNTEAFF.

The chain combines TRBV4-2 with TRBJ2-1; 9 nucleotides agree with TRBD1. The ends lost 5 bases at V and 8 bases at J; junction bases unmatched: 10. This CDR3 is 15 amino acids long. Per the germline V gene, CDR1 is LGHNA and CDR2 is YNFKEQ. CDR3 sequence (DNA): TGTGCCAGCAGCGACGCCGGGACAGGGATGTATGAGCAGTTCTTC. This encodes CASSDAGTGMYEQFF.

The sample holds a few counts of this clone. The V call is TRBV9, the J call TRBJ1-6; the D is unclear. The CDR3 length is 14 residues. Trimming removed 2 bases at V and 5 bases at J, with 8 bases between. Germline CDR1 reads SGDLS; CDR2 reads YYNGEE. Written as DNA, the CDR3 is TGTGCCAGCAGCGTGGGCCACAATAATTCACCCCTCCACTTT. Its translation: CASSVGHNNSPLHF.

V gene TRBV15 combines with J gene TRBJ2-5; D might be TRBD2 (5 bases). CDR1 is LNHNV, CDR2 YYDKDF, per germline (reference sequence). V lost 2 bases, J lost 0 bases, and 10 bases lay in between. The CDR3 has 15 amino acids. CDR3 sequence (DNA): TGTGCCACCAGCAGACCTCCCGGGGACCAAGAGACCCAGTACTTC. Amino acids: CATSRPPGDQETQYF.

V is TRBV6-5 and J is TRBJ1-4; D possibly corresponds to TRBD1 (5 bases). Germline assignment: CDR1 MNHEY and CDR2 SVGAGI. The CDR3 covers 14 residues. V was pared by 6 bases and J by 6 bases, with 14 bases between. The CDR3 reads CASSTTGPHEKLFF. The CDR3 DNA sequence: TGTGCCAGCAGCACCACAGGACCCCATGAAAAACTGTTTTTT.

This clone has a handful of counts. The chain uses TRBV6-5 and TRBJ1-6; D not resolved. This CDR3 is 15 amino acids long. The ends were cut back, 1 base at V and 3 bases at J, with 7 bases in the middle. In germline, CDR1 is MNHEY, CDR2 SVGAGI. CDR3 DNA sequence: TGTGCCAGCAGTTACTTACAGTTCTATAATTCACCCCTCCACTTT. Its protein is CASSYLQFYNSPLHF.

In nucleotides, the CDR3 is TGTGCCAGCAGCTACGGGAGGGCAGGAGCTAACTATGGCTACACCTTC. As protein: CASSYGRAGANYGYTF. The chain is built from TRBV5-4 and TRBJ1-2, with D unresolved. The CDR3 extends over 16 amino acids. Trimming pared 3 bases from V and 0 bases from J, leaving 15 bases between. Germline lookup yields CDR1 SGHNT and CDR2 YYREEE (reference sequence).

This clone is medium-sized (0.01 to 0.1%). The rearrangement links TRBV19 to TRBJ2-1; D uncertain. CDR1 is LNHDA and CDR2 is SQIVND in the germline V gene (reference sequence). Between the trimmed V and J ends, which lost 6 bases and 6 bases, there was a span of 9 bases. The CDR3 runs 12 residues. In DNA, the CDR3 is TGTGCCAGTAGCCCGCGGCCCAATGAGCAGTTCTTC. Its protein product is CASSPRPNEQFF.

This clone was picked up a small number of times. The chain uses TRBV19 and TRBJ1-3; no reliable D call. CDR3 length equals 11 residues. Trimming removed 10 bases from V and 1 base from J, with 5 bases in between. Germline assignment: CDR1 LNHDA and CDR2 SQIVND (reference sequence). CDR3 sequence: CATQSGNTIYF. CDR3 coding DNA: TGTGCCACCCAGTCTGGAAACACCATATATTTT.

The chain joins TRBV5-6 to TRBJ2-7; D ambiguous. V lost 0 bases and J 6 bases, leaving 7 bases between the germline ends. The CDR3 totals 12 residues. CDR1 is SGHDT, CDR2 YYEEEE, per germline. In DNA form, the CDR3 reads TGTGCCAGCAGCTTGGAGACTGGCGAGCAGTACTTC. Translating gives CASSLETGEQYF. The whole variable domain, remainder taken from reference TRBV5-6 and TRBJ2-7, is DAGVTQSPTHLIKTRGQQVTLRCSPKSGHDTVSWYQQALGQGPQFIFQYYEEEERQRGNFPDRFSGHQFPNYSSELNVNALLLGDSALYLCASSLETGEQYFGPGTRLTVT.

The CDR3 loop reads CAVAGSGDTQYF. DNA for the CDR3: TGTGCCGTGGCAGGGTCTGGAGATACGCAGTATTTT. The chain carries TRBV30 and TRBJ2-3, with D possibly being TRBD1 (5 bases). V lost 8 bases to trimming and J lost 5 bases, with 14 bases between them. The CDR3 loop spans 12 amino acids. The germline V gene has CDR1 GTSNPN and CDR2 SVGIG (reference sequence).

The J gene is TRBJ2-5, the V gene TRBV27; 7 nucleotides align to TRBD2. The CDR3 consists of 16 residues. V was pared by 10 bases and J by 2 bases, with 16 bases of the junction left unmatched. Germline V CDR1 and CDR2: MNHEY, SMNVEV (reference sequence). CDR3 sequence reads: CATPARTRGRQETQYF. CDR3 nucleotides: TGTGCCACCCCAGCCCGAACGCGGGGGAGGCAAGAGACCCAGTACTTC.

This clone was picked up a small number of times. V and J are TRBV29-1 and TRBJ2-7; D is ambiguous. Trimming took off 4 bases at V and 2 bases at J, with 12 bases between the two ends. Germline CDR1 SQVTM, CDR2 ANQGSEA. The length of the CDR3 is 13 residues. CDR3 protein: CSVVIATTYEQYF. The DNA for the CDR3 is TGCAGCGTTGTTATTGCCACTACCTACGAGCAGTACTTC.

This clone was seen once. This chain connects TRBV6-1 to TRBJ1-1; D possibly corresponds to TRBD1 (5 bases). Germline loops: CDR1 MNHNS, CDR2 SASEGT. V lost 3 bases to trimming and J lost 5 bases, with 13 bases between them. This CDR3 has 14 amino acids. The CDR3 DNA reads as TGTGCCAGCAGTGAGGACAATTTAGGGACTGAAGCTTTCTTT. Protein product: CASSEDNLGTEAFF.

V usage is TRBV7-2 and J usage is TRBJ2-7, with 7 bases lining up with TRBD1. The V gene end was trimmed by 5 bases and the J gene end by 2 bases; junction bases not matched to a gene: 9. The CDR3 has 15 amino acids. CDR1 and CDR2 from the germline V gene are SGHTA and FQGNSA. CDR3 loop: CASSPQGDTAYEQYF. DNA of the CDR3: TGTGCCAGCAGCCCCCAGGGGGACACAGCCTACGAGCAGTACTTC.

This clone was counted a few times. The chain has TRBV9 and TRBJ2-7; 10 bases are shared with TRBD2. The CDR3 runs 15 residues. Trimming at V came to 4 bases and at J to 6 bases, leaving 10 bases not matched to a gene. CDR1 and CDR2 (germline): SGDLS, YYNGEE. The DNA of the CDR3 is TGTGCCAGCAGCCCGACGGCTAGCGGGAGAGGCGAGCAGTACTTC. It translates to CASSPTASGRGEQYF. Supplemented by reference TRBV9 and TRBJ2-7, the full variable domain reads DSGVTQTPKHLITATGQRVTLRCSPRSGDLSVYWYQQSLDQGLQFLIQYYNGEERAKGNILERFSAQQFPDLHSELNLSSLELGDSALYFCASSPTASGRGEQYFGPGTRLTVT.

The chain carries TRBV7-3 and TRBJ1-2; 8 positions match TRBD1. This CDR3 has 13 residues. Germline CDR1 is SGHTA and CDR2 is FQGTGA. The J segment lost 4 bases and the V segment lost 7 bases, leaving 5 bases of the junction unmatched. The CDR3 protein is CASNTGTGYGYTF. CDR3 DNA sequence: TGTGCCAGCAACACGGGGACAGGCTATGGCTACACCTTC.

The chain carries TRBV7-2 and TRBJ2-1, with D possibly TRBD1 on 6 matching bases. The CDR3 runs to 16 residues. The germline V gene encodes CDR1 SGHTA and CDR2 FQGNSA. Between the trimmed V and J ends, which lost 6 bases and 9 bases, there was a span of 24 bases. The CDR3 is CASSYSTGPRGGEQFF. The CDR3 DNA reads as TGTGCCAGCAGTTATTCGACAGGCCCTAGGGGTGGTGAGCAGTTCTTC.